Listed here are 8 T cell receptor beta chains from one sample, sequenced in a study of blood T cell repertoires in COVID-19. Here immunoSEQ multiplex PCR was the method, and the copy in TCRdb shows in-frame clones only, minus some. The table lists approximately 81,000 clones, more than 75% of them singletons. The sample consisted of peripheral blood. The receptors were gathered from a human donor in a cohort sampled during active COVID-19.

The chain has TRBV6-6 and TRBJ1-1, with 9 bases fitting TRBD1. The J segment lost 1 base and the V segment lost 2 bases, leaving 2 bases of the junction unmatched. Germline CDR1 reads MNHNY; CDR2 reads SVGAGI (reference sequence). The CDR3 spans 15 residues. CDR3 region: CASSYGGQGNTEAFF. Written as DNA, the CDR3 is TGTGCCAGCAGTTACGGGGGACAGGGGAACACTGAAGCTTTCTTT.

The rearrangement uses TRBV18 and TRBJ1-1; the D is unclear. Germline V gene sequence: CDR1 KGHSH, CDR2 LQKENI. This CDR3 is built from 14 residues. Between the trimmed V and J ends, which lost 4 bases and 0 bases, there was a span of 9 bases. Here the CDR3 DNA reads TGTGCCAGCTCACAGGAGAGGATGAACACTGAAGCTTTCTTT. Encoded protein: CASSQERMNTEAFF. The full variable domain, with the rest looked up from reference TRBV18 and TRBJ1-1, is NAGVMQNPRHLVRRRGQEARLRCSPMKGHSHVYWYRQLPEEGLKFMVYLQKENIIDESGMPKERFSAEFPKEGPSILRIQQVVRGDSAAYFCASSQERMNTEAFFGQGTRLTVV.

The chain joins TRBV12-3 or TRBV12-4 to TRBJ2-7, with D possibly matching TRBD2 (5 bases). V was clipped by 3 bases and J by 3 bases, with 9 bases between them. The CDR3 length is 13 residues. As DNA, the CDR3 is TGTGCCAGCAGTTTCCGTGGAGGCTACGAGCAGTACTTC. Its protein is CASSFRGGYEQYF.

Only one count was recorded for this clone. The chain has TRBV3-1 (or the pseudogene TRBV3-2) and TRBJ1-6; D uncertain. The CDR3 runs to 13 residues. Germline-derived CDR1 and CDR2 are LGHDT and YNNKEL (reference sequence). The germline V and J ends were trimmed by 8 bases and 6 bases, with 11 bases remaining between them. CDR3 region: CASRGGSNSPLHF. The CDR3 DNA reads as TGTGCCAGCCGTGGAGGTAGTAATTCACCCCTCCACTTT.

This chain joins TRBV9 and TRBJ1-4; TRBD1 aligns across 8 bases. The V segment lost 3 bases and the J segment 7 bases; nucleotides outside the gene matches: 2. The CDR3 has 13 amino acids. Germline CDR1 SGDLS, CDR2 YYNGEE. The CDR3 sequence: CASSDTGGEKLFF. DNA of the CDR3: TGTGCCAGCAGCGACACAGGGGGTGAAAAACTGTTTTTT.

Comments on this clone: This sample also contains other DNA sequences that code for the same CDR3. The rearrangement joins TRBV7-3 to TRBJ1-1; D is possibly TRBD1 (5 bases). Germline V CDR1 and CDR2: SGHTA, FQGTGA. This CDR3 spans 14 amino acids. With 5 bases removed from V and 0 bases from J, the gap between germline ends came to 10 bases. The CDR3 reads CASSLDRLNTEAFF. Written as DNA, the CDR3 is TGTGCCAGCAGCCTCGACAGACTGAACACTGAAGCTTTCTTT.

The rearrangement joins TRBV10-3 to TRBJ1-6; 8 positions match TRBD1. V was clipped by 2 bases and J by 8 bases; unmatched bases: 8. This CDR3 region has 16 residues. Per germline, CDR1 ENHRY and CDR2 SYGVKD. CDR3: CAISEPGQVFDSPLHF. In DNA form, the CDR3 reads TGTGCCATCAGTGAGCCGGGACAGGTCTTTGATTCACCCCTCCACTTT.

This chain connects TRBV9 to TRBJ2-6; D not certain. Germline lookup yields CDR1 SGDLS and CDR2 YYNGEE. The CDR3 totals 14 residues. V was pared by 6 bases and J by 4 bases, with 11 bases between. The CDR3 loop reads CASTRMYGANVLTF. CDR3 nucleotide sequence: TGTGCCAGCACGCGAATGTACGGGGCCAACGTCCTGACTTTC.